This T cell receptor beta chain was profiled in a study of CD8+CD57+ T cells in acquired aplastic anemia. About the study: Across the sorted CD4+ and CD8+ cells, DNA amounts averaged about 3 ug.

With regard to this clonotype: Its cognate antigen is unknown.

CDR3 and TCR beta VDJ profiling relied on a genomic DNA template. Using its own MiXCR run on the reads, TCRdb lists one record per CDR3 protein. The data show some 180,000 distinct CDR3 sequences, 63% seen once. Regarding the study as a whole: For CD8+ Simpson's diversity, patients and controls showed no significant difference. Patients shared some 30 CD8+ CDR3 sequences with controls.

The V end lost 5 bases, the J end lost 16 bases, and 12 bases lay between the germline ends. Germline V gene sequence: CDR1 LNHDA, CDR2 SQIVND (reference sequence). This CDR3 is built from 11 residues. Patients who underwent sequencing had shown CD8+CD57+ cell expansion by flow cytometry. The source of this sequence is a human donor with aplastic anemia. Sequenced material: sorted CD4+, CD8+, or CD8+CD57+ T cells (not recorded which) from PBMCs. The chain is built from TRBV19 and TRBJ1-6, with unresolved D. The CDR3 sequence is CASSSLDFLHF. CDR3 in DNA: TGTGCCAGTAGTTCTCTGGACTTTCTCCACTTT.